This T cell receptor (beta chain) came from a study of CD8+ T cells in alopecia areata. Extraction of RNA preceded its reverse transcription into cDNA, which served as the sequencing template. The protocol was immunoSEQ multiplex PCR, while the TCRdb copy is restricted to in-frame clones and leaves out a portion. Of around 80,000 clones detected, just over 50% appear once; the ten largest clones hold around 6%. This clone turned up a few times. Germline CDR1 SGHRS, CDR2 YFSETQ. The CDR3 is 13 residues long. V was trimmed by 4 bases and J by 2 bases, leaving 10 bases between them. The study team obtained lesional scalp punch biopsies and peripheral blood from alopecia areata patients.

Sequenced material: NKG2D-high CD8+ T cells sorted from blood. The chain carries TRBV5-1 and TRBJ2-7; D possibly matches TRBD1 or TRBD2 (5 bases each). The clonotype originates from a human donor with alopecia areata. CDR3 protein: CASSRDHTYEQYF. CDR3 bases: TGCGCCAGCAGCCGGGACCATACCTACGAGCAGTACTTC.